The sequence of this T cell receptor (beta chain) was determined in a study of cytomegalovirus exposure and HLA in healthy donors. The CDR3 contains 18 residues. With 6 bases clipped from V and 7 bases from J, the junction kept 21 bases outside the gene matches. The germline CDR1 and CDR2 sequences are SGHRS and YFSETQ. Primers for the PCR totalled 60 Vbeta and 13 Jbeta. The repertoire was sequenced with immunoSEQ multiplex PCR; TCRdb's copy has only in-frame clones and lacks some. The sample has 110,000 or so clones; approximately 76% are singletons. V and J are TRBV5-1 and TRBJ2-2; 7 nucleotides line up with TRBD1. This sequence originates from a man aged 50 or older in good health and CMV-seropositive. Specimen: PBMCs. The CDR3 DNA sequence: TGCGCCAGCACTCGACTCAACCCGGGACAGACCTTAGGCGGGGAGCTGTTTTTT. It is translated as CASTRLNPGQTLGGELFF.